Presented here are 20 T cell receptor beta chains from one specimen sequenced in a study of synovial regulatory T cells in juvenile arthritis. Study-wide results and limits: Inflammation-associated Treg cells in blood had less TCR diversity than the remaining blood Treg cells.

Their antigen targets remain unknown. The assay was immunoSEQ multiplex PCR, and TCRdb's table has in-frame clones only and misses some. Reported are roughly 9,600 clones; the ten largest clones contain roughly 1.6%. Sequencing used Treg cells from blood. This sample's subset: HLA-DR+ inflammation-associated blood Treg cells. Receptor source: a donor aged 2-30 years with juvenile idiopathic arthritis.

The chain couples TRBV2 to TRBJ1-1. Germline values: CDR1 SNHLY, CDR2 FYNNEI. The CDR3 is made up of 13 amino acids. This entry has no DNA. Here the CDR3 reads CASRTEGNTEAFF.

The rearrangement uses TRBV20-1 and TRBJ2-1. The germline CDR1 and CDR2 sequences are DFQATT and SNEGSKA (reference sequence). The length of the CDR3 is 10 residues. Only the protein is available. The chain's CDR3 is CSAGGFEQFF.

This chain connects TRBV21-1 to TRBJ1-5. TRBV21-1 is a known pseudogene. The CDR3 is 13 amino acids. Only the protein is available. CDR3 loop: CASAEFRNQPQHF.

CDR3 loop: CASSHQTGKLYYGYTF. The rearrangement links TRBV4-2 to TRBJ1-2; TCRdb designates TRBD1, a call that cannot be tested without DNA. CDR1 LGHNA and CDR2 YNFKEQ come from the germline V gene. This CDR3 is built from 16 residues. There is no recorded DNA.

V gene TRBV10-3 combines with J gene TRBJ1-1. This CDR3 is 15 amino acids long. The protein alone is recorded here. Germline assignment: CDR1 ENHRY and CDR2 SYGVKD. The chain's CDR3 is CAISPYRTANTEAFF.

The gene calls are TRBV2 and TRBJ1-2; TCRdb selects TRBD1, and the lack of DNA leaves this call unchecked. Per the germline V gene, CDR1 is SNHLY and CDR2 is FYNNEI. The CDR3 extends over 13 amino acids. Only the protein is on record. The CDR3 reads CATTGGWYYGYTF.

V and J are TRBV13 and TRBJ2-5. The CDR3 runs 13 residues. The DNA is unrecorded. The germline gives CDR1 PRHDT, CDR2 FYEKMQ (reference sequence). CDR3 sequence reads: CASSIGRGETQYF.

The J gene is TRBJ2-3, the V gene TRBV7-2; checking the TCRdb D call of TRBD2 is not possible without DNA. The CDR3 totals 13 residues. The nucleotide record is missing. CDR1 is SGHTA, CDR2 FQGNSA, per germline. The chain's CDR3 is CASSIGTSILQYF.

The CDR3 reads CASSQGDNYNEQFF. V usage is TRBV4-3 and J usage is TRBJ2-1; TCRdb picks TRBD1, but there is no DNA to check that call. The CDR3 contains 14 residues. The nucleotide record is missing. The germline V gene encodes CDR1 LGHNA and CDR2 YSLEER.

The chain combines TRBV5-1 with TRBJ2-7; TCRdb outputs TRBD2, but without DNA this stays unchecked. Germline CDR1 is SGHRS and CDR2 is YFSETQ. The CDR3 has 15 amino acids. The nucleotide record is missing. This chain's CDR3 is CASSLEAGGPLEQYF.

The V call is TRBV25-1, the J call TRBJ1-2; TCRdb outputs TRBD1, but without DNA this stays unchecked. The CDR3 covers 12 residues. DNA was not recorded. In germline, CDR1 is MGHDK, CDR2 SYGVNS. This chain's CDR3 is CASSYSSYGYTF.

V gene TRBV5-6 combines with J gene TRBJ1-1. Germline CDR1 is SGHDT and CDR2 is YYEEEE. CDR3 size: 15 residues. No DNA is recorded. The CDR3 sequence is CASSAIRRMNTEAFF.

This CDR3 is CSVDGREPYNEQFF. The chain uses TRBV29-1 and TRBJ2-1; TCRdb proposes TRBD2, but this gene call is untestable without DNA. The CDR3 is 14 amino acids. No nucleotide data were recorded. The germline V gene encodes CDR1 SQVTM and CDR2 ANQGSEA.

The gene calls are TRBV7-6 and TRBJ1-1. The CDR3 is made up of 14 amino acids. The entry carries no DNA sequence. Per germline, CDR1 SGHVS and CDR2 FNYEAQ. The CDR3 protein is CASSLPGSEVEAFF.

The V call is TRBV5-8, the J call TRBJ1-1. CDR1 and CDR2 (germline): SGHTS, YDEGEE. The length of the CDR3 is 14 residues. DNA is not recorded here. The CDR3: CASSLGSGRGEAFF.

Turning to this clone: The conserved final phenylalanine or tryptophan is absent from the CDR3, which likely points to a read error. This rearrangement joins TRBV28 to TRBJ2-7; TCRdb picks TRBD1, but there is no DNA to check that call. The CDR3 totals 12 residues. The record lacks a DNA sequence. CDR1 and CDR2 from the germline V gene are MDHEN and SYDVKM. The CDR3 is CASRGPGYEQYS.

The chain links TRBV5-6 to TRBJ2-5; TCRdb returns TRBD1, unconfirmable since there is no DNA. Germline V gene sequence: CDR1 SGHDT, CDR2 YYEEEE. The CDR3 has 15 amino acids. The record lacks a DNA sequence. The CDR3 region is CASSIRADREETQYF.

The CDR3 protein is CASSPWTGTRNTIYF. The chain has TRBV4-1 and TRBJ1-3; TCRdb returns TRBD1, unconfirmable since there is no DNA. The germline gives CDR1 MGHRA, CDR2 YSYEKL. CDR3 size: 15 residues. The coding DNA is unavailable.

V and J are TRBV6-5 and TRBJ1-2. CDR3 size: 11 residues. No DNA sequence was recorded. Germline V gives CDR1 MNHEY, CDR2 SVGAGI. The CDR3 here is CASSLGDGYTF.

V usage is TRBV27 and J usage is TRBJ1-1. CDR1 is MNHEY and CDR2 is SMNVEV in the germline V gene (reference sequence). The CDR3 contains 14 residues. No DNA has been recorded. CDR3: CACRAAALNTEAFF.